The 10 T cell receptor beta chains given below trace back to one sample, sequenced in a study of T cell repertoires in cytomegalovirus infection. TCRdb passed the reads through MiXCR, listing each CDR3 protein once. Altogether 500,000 or so distinct CDR3 sequences are present, 16% being singletons, with the ten largest covering 20% to 30%. The sequencing input was CD8+ T cells from PBMCs. Receptor source: a human donor in good health (CMV status not recorded). Some clones in this sample may be carry-over from other donors' samples.

This clonotype was recorded at least ten times. The rearrangement uses TRBV7-8 and TRBJ2-5; D gene ambiguous. CDR1 is SGHVS and CDR2 is FQNEAQ in the germline V gene. The CDR3 contains 12 residues. Trimming removed 4 bases from V and 5 bases from J, with 8 bases in between. As DNA, the CDR3 is TGTGCCAGCAGCTCCATCAGGGAGACCCAGTACTTC. Translation: CASSSIRETQYF. Together with reference TRBV7-8 and TRBJ2-5, the CDR3 gives the full variable domain: GAGVSQSPRYKVAKRGQDVALRCDPISGHVSLFWYQQALGQGPEFLTYFQNEAQLDKSGLPSDRFFAERPEGSVSTLKIQRTQQEDSAVYLCASSSIRETQYFGPGTRLLVL.

The sample holds many counts of this clonotype. The genes are TRBV12-3 or TRBV12-4 and TRBJ2-3; 8 positions agree with TRBD2. The ends lost 0 bases at V and 0 bases at J; junction bases unmatched: 5. The CDR3 covers 17 residues. Written as DNA, the CDR3 is TGTGCCAGCAGTTTAGCCCCCGGGGGGGCTAGCACAGATACGCAGTATTTT. It yields the protein CASSLAPGGASTDTQYF.

This clonotype appeared many times. The CDR3 sequence: CASSHQPPSYNEQFF. The CDR3 DNA follows: TGTGCCAGCAGCCACCAGCCTCCCTCCTACAATGAGCAGTTCTTC. V is TRBV27 and J is TRBJ2-1; D is ambiguous. CDR3 size: 15 residues. V dropped 6 bases and J dropped 0 bases, with 12 bases sitting between them. Looked up from germline, CDR1 is MNHEY and CDR2 is SMNVEV (reference sequence).

This clonotype came up many times. The chain has TRBV12-5 and TRBJ2-3; the D call may be TRBD1 or TRBD2 (5 bases each). V lost 2 bases to trimming and J lost 4 bases, with 19 bases between them. CDR1 is LGHNT and CDR2 is FRNRAP in the germline V gene. This CDR3 comprises 17 residues. The chain's CDR3 is CASGLTWDLPGADTQYF. Written as DNA, the CDR3 is TGTGCTAGTGGTTTGACATGGGACCTCCCGGGCGCAGATACGCAGTATTTT.

As regards this clonotype: One base away lies a much larger clone, so this may be a sequencing read error. The V and J genes are TRBV28 and TRBJ2-4; 13 bases are a match to TRBD2. CDR1 is MDHEN, CDR2 SYDVKM, per germline. V trimming: 6 bases; J trimming: 0 bases; junction bases outside the gene matches: 11. The CDR3 contains 19 residues. The CDR3 spells CASSHGTSGENLAKNIQYF. The CDR3 DNA reads TGTGCCAGCAGCCACGGGACTAGCGGGGAGAACCTAGCCAAAAACATTCAGTACTTC.

This clonotype showed up many times. The chain joins TRBV15 to TRBJ1-5; no reliable D call. The CDR3 loop spans 13 amino acids. The V end lost 0 bases, the J end lost 4 bases, and 4 bases lay between the germline ends. Germline V gene data show CDR1 as LNHNV and CDR2 as YYDKDF (reference sequence). CDR3 sequence: CATSRDNNQPQHF. CDR3 nucleotide sequence: TGTGCCACCAGCAGAGATAATAATCAGCCCCAGCATTTT. The whole variable domain, remainder taken from reference TRBV15 and TRBJ1-5, is DAMVIQNPRYQVTQFGKPVTLSCSQTLNHNVMYWYQQKSSQAPKLLFHYYDKDFNNEADTPDNFQSRRPNTSFCFLDIRSPGLGDTAMYLCATSRDNNQPQHFGDGTRLSIL.

The chain uses TRBV12-3 or TRBV12-4 and TRBJ1-3; 9 positions agree with TRBD1. J was trimmed by 2 bases and V by 6 bases; bases with no gene match: 20. The CDR3 runs 20 residues. The DNA of the CDR3 is TGTGCCAGCAGACCACCCCCCCGGGACAGGGAATCTGGTACTGGAAACACCATATATTTT. This translates into CASRPPPRDRESGTGNTIYF.

The V call is TRBV7-9, the J call TRBJ2-7, with D unclear. CDR3 length: 16 amino acids. Germline V gene lookup returns CDR1 SEHNR and CDR2 FQNEAQ (reference sequence). V lost 5 bases to trimming and J lost 3 bases, with 20 bases between them. As DNA, the CDR3 is TGTGCCAGCAGCCCAACTAACCCGGACGGGTACTACGAGCAGTACTTC. Translating gives CASSPTNPDGYYEQYF.

The rearrangement joins TRBV5-1 to TRBJ1-5; 7 bases map to TRBD1. Germline V CDR1 and CDR2: SGHRS, YFSETQ. CDR3 length: 15 amino acids. The V segment lost 4 bases and the J segment 1 base; nucleotides outside the gene matches: 5. CDR3 sequence (DNA): TGCGCCAGCAGCGAGGAGGGGGCCAGCAATCAGCCCCAGCATTTT. Residues: CASSEEGASNQPQHF.

This clonotype came up many times. The chain joins TRBV28 to TRBJ2-7; maybe TRBD2 (6 bases). CDR3 length: 14 amino acids. Trimming removed 6 bases at V and 2 bases at J, with 14 bases between. Germline V gene lookup returns CDR1 MDHEN and CDR2 SYDVKM. The CDR3 protein is CASRRERGPYEQYF. Here the CDR3 DNA reads TGTGCCAGCAGACGGGAGAGGGGTCCCTACGAGCAGTACTTC.